The 9 T cell receptor beta chains in this list originate from one sample, sequenced in a study of molecular identifiers for immune sequencing clone quantification. TCRdb re-analysed the PCR reads in MiXCR, keeping a single row per CDR3 protein. The sample holds 9,800 or so distinct CDR3 sequences, around 19% seen once. The sample consisted of naive CD8+ T cells from blood, with Jurkat cell RNA spiked in. Subset of the sample: FACS-sorted CD8+CD4-CCR7+CD45RA+ naive T cells. Receptor source: a human donor in good health. Some libraries in this study had Jurkat cell RNA spiked in.

This clonotype has just one count. This chain joins TRBV7-2 and TRBJ2-4; TRBD1 agrees at 8 bases. Germline CDR1 SGHTA, CDR2 FQGNSA. Unmatched junction bases numbered 6, after V lost 1 base and J lost 4 bases. The CDR3 sequence is 16 residues long. The CDR3 protein is CASSLEGRTGKNIQYF. Written as DNA, the CDR3 is TGTGCCAGCAGCTTAGAAGGACGGACAGGGAAAAACATTCAGTACTTC.

This clonotype qualifies as medium-sized (0.01 to 0.1%). The CDR3 DNA reads TGTGCCAGCAGCCCCGGTCGGACAGGGCTCCTCTCACACGAGCAGTACTTC. Translated: CASSPGRTGLLSHEQYF. The chain links TRBV11-2 to TRBJ2-7, with TRBD1 identical over 8 bases. CDR1 and CDR2 from the germline V gene are SGHAT and FQNNGV. J gave up 5 bases and V 5 bases, and 17 bases lay outside the gene matches. This CDR3 spans 17 amino acids.

The chain has TRBV7-6 and TRBJ2-1; 10 bases line up with TRBD1. After removal of 3 bases from V and 7 bases from J, the junction contained 6 bases not matched to a gene. This CDR3 spans 15 amino acids. Per the germline V gene, CDR1 is SGHVS and CDR2 is FNYEAQ. The chain's CDR3 is CASSLTGTGDNEQFF. CDR3 nucleotides: TGTGCCAGCAGCTTGACCGGGACAGGGGATAATGAGCAGTTCTTC.

This clonotype is deemed medium-sized (0.01 to 0.1%). The chain links TRBV20-1 to TRBJ1-1, with D possibly TRBD1 on 5 matching bases. In germline, CDR1 is DFQATT, CDR2 SNEGSKA (reference sequence). CDR3 length equals 15 residues. V lost 1 base and J lost 4, with 16 bases in between. The CDR3 coding sequence is TGCAGTGCTAGAGCTAAACCCCAGGGTCTCACTGAAGCTTTCTTT. This sequence encodes CSARAKPQGLTEAFF.

In its sample, this clonotype is medium-sized (0.01 to 0.1%). This chain links TRBV28 with TRBJ2-7, with TRBD1 as a possible D gene (5 bases). Trimming left V 3 bases short and J 2 bases short, with 17 bases between. This CDR3 comprises 16 residues. Germline assignment: CDR1 MDHEN and CDR2 SYDVKM. CDR3 amino acids: CASSFPGQGSPYEQYF. The CDR3 DNA sequence: TGTGCCAGCAGTTTTCCCGGCCAGGGATCGCCCTACGAGCAGTACTTC.

This clonotype was seen ten or more times. The genes are TRBV19 and TRBJ2-7; D is perhaps TRBD1 (5 bases). In germline, CDR1 is LNHDA, CDR2 SQIVND (reference sequence). This CDR3 contains 16 residues. Between the trimmed V and J ends, which lost 5 bases and 1 base, there was a span of 18 bases. CDR3 protein: CASSPTAPLVSYEQYF. In DNA, the CDR3 is TGTGCCAGTAGTCCGACAGCCCCGTTAGTATCCTACGAGCAGTACTTC.

Within the sample, this clonotype is medium-sized. The genes are TRBV12-3 or TRBV12-4 and TRBJ1-4; 8 positions agree with TRBD1. This CDR3 spans 18 amino acids. V lost 5 bases, J lost 0 bases, and 11 bases stayed unmatched. The CDR3 spells CASSPDRALKPTNEKLFF. As DNA, the CDR3 is TGTGCCAGCAGTCCGGACAGGGCACTGAAACCAACTAATGAAAAACTGTTTTTT.

Worth noting for this clonotype: A much larger clone lies one base from this, so it may be a read error. The V gene is TRBV20-1, the J gene TRBJ2-7, with D perhaps given as TRBD1 or TRBD2 (5 bases each). This CDR3 is 12 amino acids long. Trimming removed 5 bases at V and 7 bases at J, with 15 bases between. The V gene's germline CDR1 is DFQATT and CDR2 SNEGSKA (reference sequence). The CDR3 nucleotides read TGCAGTGCTGGTTCAATCGGGGCAGAGCAGTACTTC. It translates to CSAGSIGAEQYF.

As regards this clonotype: This may be a read error, as it is one base from a much larger clone. The V call is TRBV11-2, the J call TRBJ2-3, with unresolved D. The germline CDR1 and CDR2 sequences are SGHAT and FQNNGV. The CDR3 consists of 11 residues. CDR3 sequence (DNA): TGTGACAGCAGCTTCGGTGATACGCAGTATTTT. Its translation is CDSSFGDTQYF.